A single sample is the source of the 9 T cell receptor beta chains below, sequenced in a study of radiation and T cells in renal cell carcinoma. Time point specified: blood 4 weeks post-SBRT, at nephrectomy. The treatment denotes: 15 Gy SBRT to primary tumor, nephrectomy 4 weeks later. Measured with immunoSEQ multiplex PCR; TCRdb has only the in-frame clones, and not every one. The table has roughly 100,000 clones, roughly 84% seen once. The specimen comprised blood, sampled from a patient whose treatment included radiotherapy and nephrectomy. The receptors shown here come from a man aged 60 to 75 with renal cell carcinoma.

The genes are TRBV4-2 and TRBJ1-4, with 8 bases matching TRBD1. V gave up 4 bases and J gave up 7 bases; unmatched junction bases: 8. Germline CDR1 LGHNA, CDR2 YNFKEQ. The CDR3 is 15 amino acids. The DNA for the CDR3 is TGTGCCAGCAGCCCTTCCGGACAGGGCGGTGAAAAACTGTTTTTT. This sequence encodes CASSPSGQGGEKLFF.

This clone was seen only a few times. The chain is built from TRBV28 and TRBJ2-7; 7 bases agree with TRBD1. The CDR3 spans 13 residues. Germline assignment: CDR1 MDHEN and CDR2 SYDVKM. The V gene end was trimmed by 3 bases and the J gene end by 3 bases; junction bases not matched to a gene: 2. The CDR3 loop reads CASSLTGNYEQYF. The CDR3 nucleotides read TGTGCCAGCAGTTTGACAGGGAACTACGAGCAGTACTTC.

As for this clone: At one end the junction does not follow the germline gene, possibly because of a read error. The J gene is TRBJ1-1, the V gene TRBV18, with D hard to call. The germline V gene has CDR1 KGHSH and CDR2 LQKENI. This CDR3 has 14 residues. The chain's CDR3 is CASSPQTMNTEAFF. CDR3 in DNA: TGTGCCAGCTCGCCACAGACCATGAACACTGAAGCTTTCTTT.

V is TRBV6-1 and J is TRBJ1-1, with 10 bases identical to TRBD1. Germline CDR1 MNHNS, CDR2 SASEGT. This CDR3 spans 16 amino acids. Germline trimming cut 3 bases from V and 1 base from J; bases unmatched to any gene: 5. The CDR3 DNA follows: TGTGCCAGCAGTGACCCGGGACAGGGGTGGAACACTGAAGCTTTCTTT. Protein sequence: CASSDPGQGWNTEAFF.

The chain has TRBV9 and TRBJ2-7, with 9 bases that match TRBD1. J gave up 2 bases and V 0 bases, and 3 bases lay outside the gene matches. Germline V gene lookup returns CDR1 SGDLS and CDR2 YYNGEE. The CDR3 extends over 15 amino acids. The CDR3 sequence: CASSVGGQGPYEQYF. The CDR3 DNA reads as TGTGCCAGCAGCGTAGGGGGACAGGGACCCTACGAGCAGTACTTC.

The chain recombines TRBV9 with TRBJ2-2, with 12 bases identical to TRBD1. CDR3 length equals 16 residues. Germline V gene sequence: CDR1 SGDLS, CDR2 YYNGEE. Trimming at V came to 2 bases and at J to 7 bases, leaving 6 bases not matched to a gene. The DNA for the CDR3 is TGTGCCAGCAGCGTTCCCGGGACAGGGGGCGGCGGGGAGCTGTTTTTT. Protein sequence: CASSVPGTGGGGELFF.

The rearrangement links TRBV2 to TRBJ2-2; 12 bases agree with TRBD2. Germline V gene data show CDR1 as SNHLY and CDR2 as FYNNEI. The CDR3 is 16 residues long. V lost 6 bases and J lost 7; bases outside the gene matches: 9. CDR3 protein: CASRIGLAGLFGELFF. The CDR3 nucleotides are TGTGCCAGCAGGATTGGACTAGCGGGATTATTCGGGGAGCTGTTTTTT.

This clone has a handful of counts. The J gene is TRBJ1-2, the V gene TRBV5-8; D may be TRBD1 (5 bases). V gave up 0 bases and J gave up 4 bases, with 10 bases separating them. Germline V gives CDR1 SGHTS, CDR2 YDEGEE. This CDR3 contains 14 residues. The CDR3 DNA reads as TGTGCCAGCAGCTTGGTTGGGACGGGCTATGGCTACACCTTC. Translation gives CASSLVGTGYGYTF.

This clone showed up just a few times. The genes are TRBV25-1 and TRBJ1-1; D may be TRBD1 (6 bases). The V gene's germline CDR1 is MGHDK and CDR2 SYGVNS. The CDR3 length is 15 residues. The V and J ends lost 2 bases and 5 bases respectively, with 15 bases between them. CDR3 in DNA: TGTGCCAGCAGTGAAGGTCCAGGGGAGGATACTGAAGCTTTCTTT. This encodes CASSEGPGEDTEAFF.